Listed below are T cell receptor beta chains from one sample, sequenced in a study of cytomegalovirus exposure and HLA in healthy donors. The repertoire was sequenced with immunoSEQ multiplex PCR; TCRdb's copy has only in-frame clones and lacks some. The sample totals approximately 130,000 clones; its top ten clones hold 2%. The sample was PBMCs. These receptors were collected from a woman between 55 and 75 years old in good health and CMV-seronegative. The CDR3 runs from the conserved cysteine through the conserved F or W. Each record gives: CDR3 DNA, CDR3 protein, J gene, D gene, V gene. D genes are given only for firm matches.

CDR3nt: TGTGCCAGCAGTCTACCCCCCCTCCGGGGACAAAAGCGGAGCGGGAGGTCCGGGGAGCTGTTTTTT; CDR3aa: CASSLPPLRGQKRSGRSGELFF; j_gene: TRBJ2-2; d_gene: TRBD2; v_gene: TRBV28
CDR3nt: TGTGCCGTCCAGCGGGGCGGGGTCGAGCAGTACTTC; CDR3aa: CAVQRGGVEQYF; j_gene: TRBJ2-7; d_gene: TRBD2; v_gene: TRBV6-1
CDR3nt: TGTGCCAGCAGCTTACAGGGGGAGTTTACCGGGGAGCTGTTTTTT; CDR3aa: CASSLQGEFTGELFF; j_gene: TRBJ2-2; d_gene: TRBD1; v_gene: TRBV7-9
CDR3nt: TGTGCCAGCAGCGAGGGACAGAAGAACACCGGGGAGCTGTTTTTT; CDR3aa: CASSEGQKNTGELFF; j_gene: TRBJ2-2; d_gene: TRBD1; v_gene: TRBV5-4
CDR3nt: TGTGCCAGCAGTGTATCAGCCTCAGGGGTTTGGACTGAAGCTTTCTTT; CDR3aa: CASSVSASGVWTEAFF; j_gene: TRBJ1-1; d_gene: .; v_gene: TRBV6-1
CDR3nt: TGTGCCAGCAGCTCGGACAGCTACGAGCAGTACTTC; CDR3aa: CASSSDSYEQYF; j_gene: TRBJ2-7; d_gene: .; v_gene: TRBV5-4
CDR3nt: TGTGCCAGCAGCGCCACCACCTACAGGAACACTGAAGCTTTCTTT; CDR3aa: CASSATTYRNTEAFF; j_gene: TRBJ1-1; d_gene: .; v_gene: TRBV13
CDR3nt: TGTGCCAGCAGTCTTACATGGGACAGCAAAACCATTCAGTACTTC; CDR3aa: CASSLTWDSKTIQYF; j_gene: TRBJ2-4; d_gene: TRBD1; v_gene: TRBV6-5
CDR3nt: TGCGCCAGCAGCATTTTACAGGGGGCGGGCACTGAAGCTTTCTTT; CDR3aa: CASSILQGAGTEAFF; j_gene: TRBJ1-1; d_gene: TRBD1; v_gene: TRBV5-1
CDR3nt: TGTGCCAGTAACCGGGGGGGCAGCAATCAGCCCCAGCATTTT; CDR3aa: CASNRGGSNQPQHF; j_gene: TRBJ1-5; d_gene: .; v_gene: TRBV19